These T cell receptor beta chains were read from a single sample in a study of control samples from healthy donors and cancer patients. The repertoire was sequenced with immunoSEQ multiplex PCR; TCRdb's copy has only in-frame clones and lacks some. There are under 85,000 clones in the sample; 84% occur only once, and around a tenth lies in the top ten. Source material: PBMCs. The origin of the receptors is a man aged 60 to 69 with head and neck cancer. Both conserved end residues are part of each CDR3. The order of the fields is clone size, J gene, V gene, D gene, CDR3 DNA, CDR3 protein. The D gene is left open where the match is weak. Some rows have no size entry. The others give once, few or many, or a class for an expanded clone.

-	TRBJ2-7	TRBV28	-	TGTGCCAGCAGAGGCCCTGTCAGGGGCGGCCTATACTCCTACGAGCAGTACTTC	CASRGPVRGGLYSYEQYF
-	TRBJ1-1	TRBV5-1	-	TGCGCCAGCAGCTTGTTAGGTGCGGGAAACACTGAAGCTTTCTTT	CASSLLGAGNTEAFF
-	TRBJ2-7	TRBV7-9	-	TGTGCCAGCAGCTTAACGGCACGGGTGCAGTACTTC	CASSLTARVQYF
few	TRBJ1-2	TRBV10-3	-	TGTGCCATCACTCCGACAGGTTCCAACTATGGCTACACCTTC	CAITPTGSNYGYTF
-	TRBJ2-3	TRBV2	-	TGTGCCAGCAGTGCCGGCGAGAGCACAGATACGCAGTATTTT	CASSAGESTDTQYF
once	TRBJ1-2	TRBV7-2	-	TGTGCCAGCAGCTTTAACCAGCGATCCGGCTACACCTTC	CASSFNQRSGYTF
-	TRBJ1-1	TRBV10-3	-	TGTGCCATCAGTAAGACAGGCCGAACAGATGAGAACACTGAAGCTTTCTTT	CAISKTGRTDENTEAFF
once	TRBJ2-1	TRBV7-2	TRBD2	TGTGCCAGCAGCTTAGATAGCGGGCCCTACAATGAGCAGTTCTTC	CASSLDSGPYNEQFF
-	TRBJ1-1	TRBV5-1	-	TGCGCCAGCAGCCAGGACCTCGCAGGGGTCAACACTGAAGCTTTCTTT	CASSQDLAGVNTEAFF
-	TRBJ2-1	TRBV20-1	-	TGCAGTGCTAGTGCCCCAACGGGTGAGCAGTTCTTC	CSASAPTGEQFF
-	TRBJ2-3	TRBV6-6	-	TGTGCCAGCAGGGTTGGGGGTAACACAGATACGCAGTATTTT	CASRVGGNTDTQYF
-	TRBJ2-5	TRBV28	-	TGTGCCAGCAGTCCACCCGGACTCGCACAAGAGACCCAGTACTTC	CASSPPGLAQETQYF
-	TRBJ1-1	TRBV5-5	-	TGTGCCAGCAGCTTGGAGAAGGCTGAAGCTTTCTTT	CASSLEKAEAFF
-	TRBJ2-1	TRBV9	TRBD2	TGTGCCAGCAGCGTGGAAGCGGGACTGGGTGAGCAGTTCTTC	CASSVEAGLGEQFF
-	TRBJ1-1	TRBV5-1	TRBD1	TGCGCCAGCAGCGACGACAGGGGGCTCCCTGAAGCTTTCTTT	CASSDDRGLPEAFF
medium-sized	TRBJ1-2	TRBV2	-	TGTGCCAGCAGTGTTGAGGGGGGTGGAGGGTATGGCTACACCTTC	CASSVEGGGGYGYTF
once	TRBJ2-1	TRBV7-9	TRBD2	TGTGCCAGCAGCTTACGGCCAAGGGGACTAGCGGGGTTTGGGGATGAGCAGTTCTTC	CASSLRPRGLAGFGDEQFF
few	TRBJ1-1	TRBV6-4	-	TGTGCCAGCAGTCCCAAGTCCTGCGCTTTCTTT	CASSPKSCAFF
-	TRBJ1-1	TRBV6-6	-	TGTGCCAGCAGCGAACAGGGTAACACTGAAGCTTTCTTT	CASSEQGNTEAFF
-	TRBJ1-4	TRBV5-6	TRBD1	TGTGCCAGCAGCGCTGGACAGGGGTGGAATGAAAAACTGTTTTTT	CASSAGQGWNEKLFF
-	TRBJ2-7	TRBV3-1/TRBV3-2	-	TGTGCCAGCAGCCAACTGGGCCCCTACGAGCAGTACTTC	CASSQLGPYEQYF
-	TRBJ1-5	TRBV30	TRBD1	TGTGCCTGGAGTGGGACAGGGGGCCAGCCCCAGCATTTT	CAWSGTGGQPQHF
once	TRBJ2-2	TRBV14	-	TGTGCCAGCAGCCCCAGTGGCACCGGGGAGCTGTTTTTT	CASSPSGTGELFF
once	TRBJ1-5	TRBV19	-	TGTGCCAGTGGAGGGGGGGAGCCCCAGCATTTT	CASGGGEPQHF
-	TRBJ2-3	TRBV4-1	TRBD2	TGCGCCAGCAGCCAAGAACAACCCGGGACTAGCTGGGGAGATACGCAGTATTTT	CASSQEQPGTSWGDTQYF
-	TRBJ2-5	TRBV6-5	-	TGTGCCAGCAGTTATTATACAGGGCGCCACAGGGAGACCCAGTACTTC	CASSYYTGRHRETQYF
-	TRBJ2-5	TRBV5-1	TRBD2	TGCGCCAGCAGCTGGGGGGGTCAGACTGGGGAGACCCAGTACTTC	CASSWGGQTGETQYF
-	TRBJ2-7	TRBV29-1	-	TGCAGCGTTGAAGAGGGGGGATCCTACGAGCAGTACTTC	CSVEEGGSYEQYF
once	TRBJ2-7	TRBV28	-	TGTGCCAGCGGAGTTCCGGGGCTTGGGTACGAGCAGTACTTC	CASGVPGLGYEQYF
-	TRBJ1-1	TRBV18	-	TGTGCCAGCTCACCACCATCGGTGGCGCAGGGGAACACTGAAGCTTTCTTT	CASSPPSVAQGNTEAFF
-	TRBJ2-1	TRBV11-2	TRBD2	TGTGCCAGCAGCTTATTGGCGGGAGGGTCGAATGAGCAGTTCTTC	CASSLLAGGSNEQFF
-	TRBJ2-1	TRBV18	-	TGTGCCAGCTCACAAGGGGTACGATCAGAGCAGTTCTTC	CASSQGVRSEQFF
-	TRBJ1-2	TRBV24-1	-	TGTGCCACCAGAGGGCACTATGGCTACACCTTC	CATRGHYGYTF
-	TRBJ2-1	TRBV4-2	TRBD2	TGTGCCAGCAGCCAAGATTGGGGGAGGGCACACAATGAGCAGTTCTTC	CASSQDWGRAHNEQFF
-	TRBJ2-7	TRBV2	-	TGTGCCAGCAGTGACCCGGGACAAACCGCCTCCTACGAGCAGTACTTC	CASSDPGQTASYEQYF
-	TRBJ2-7	TRBV5-5	-	TGTGCCAGCGAGCCGGGTCACTCCTACGAGCAGTACTTC	CASEPGHSYEQYF
few	TRBJ2-1	TRBV6-5	TRBD1	TGTGCCAGCGAGCCAACAGGGGGTCTCTACAATGAGCAGTTCTTC	CASEPTGGLYNEQFF
-	TRBJ2-2	TRBV5-4	-	TGTGCCAGCAGCCGGACGGGGAACACCGGGGAGCTGTTTTTT	CASSRTGNTGELFF
-	TRBJ2-1	TRBV4-1	-	TGCGCCAGCAGCCCACTTCTAGCGCCGGGGAATGAGCAGTTCTTC	CASSPLLAPGNEQFF
-	TRBJ2-3	TRBV9	TRBD2	TGTGCCAGCAGCGTAGCGGCGGGAGGGCCTGGAGATACGCAGTATTTT	CASSVAAGGPGDTQYF
-	TRBJ2-7	TRBV18	TRBD1	TGTGCCAGCTCCCCAGGACAGGGGACCTCCTACGAGCAGTACTTC	CASSPGQGTSYEQYF
-	TRBJ1-2	TRBV11-2	-	TGTGCCAGCAGCCCGTCGGGCCGAACTAACTATGGCTACACCTTC	CASSPSGRTNYGYTF
-	TRBJ1-2	TRBV11-2	-	TGTGCCAGCAGCTTAGATCGAGAATGGGGGGGGAACTATGGCTACACCTTC	CASSLDREWGGNYGYTF
-	TRBJ2-2	TRBV6-4	-	TGTGCCAGCAGTGACTCATTTCGAGGGGAAGGGCGGACCGGGGAGCTGTTTTTT	CASSDSFRGEGRTGELFF
-	TRBJ2-2	TRBV28	-	TGTGCCAGCAGTCGAAGAGCTTCCGGGGAGCTGTTTTTT	CASSRRASGELFF
few	TRBJ1-5	TRBV28	-	TGTGCCAGCAGTTTGGGGGGCGGCAATCAGCCCCAGCATTTT	CASSLGGGNQPQHF
-	TRBJ1-1	TRBV3-1/TRBV3-2	TRBD1	TGTGCCAGCAGAGAGCAGGGGGGAGGCACTGAAGCTTTCTTT	CASREQGGGTEAFF
-	TRBJ2-2	TRBV7-9	-	TGTGCCAGCAGCTCGTTCCGACGGGGCACCGGGGAGCTGTTTTTT	CASSSFRRGTGELFF
once	TRBJ2-7	TRBV24-1	TRBD2	TGTGCCACCAGTGATTTGGGGGTTGGGGGGGACGAGAAGCGGTACGAGCAGTACTTC	CATSDLGVGGDEKRYEQYF
few	TRBJ1-3	TRBV3-1/TRBV3-2	-	TGTGCCAGCAGCCGGACAGAAGAAGGAAACACCATATATTTT	CASSRTEEGNTIYF
-	TRBJ2-3	TRBV27	-	TGTGCCAGCAGTAGGATTAGGACAGATACGCAGTATTTT	CASSRIRTDTQYF
-	TRBJ1-4	TRBV4-1	-	TGCGCCAGCAGCCATTCGGGGGGGGCGGGTAATGAAAAACTGTTTTTT	CASSHSGGAGNEKLFF
few	TRBJ2-5	TRBV7-9	-	TGTGCCAGCAGCCTCCAAGAGACCCAGTACTTC	CASSLQETQYF